The rows below give T cell receptor beta chains drawn from one sample of a study of blood T cell repertoires in COVID-19. Data came from immunoSEQ multiplex PCR; TCRdb stores just in-frame clones and leaves some out. The sample contains under 75,000 clones, around 90% of which appear only once. The specimen was peripheral blood. All receptors come from an elderly woman with active COVID-19. The CDR3 runs from the conserved cysteine through the conserved F or W. The order of the fields is J gene, V gene, clone size, D gene, CDR3 protein, CDR3 DNA. The D gene is left open where the match is weak. Some rows have no size entry. The others give once, few or many, or a class for an expanded clone.

>TRBJ2-1|TRBV5-1|-|-
CASSVDGVSYNEQFF
TGCGCCAGCAGCGTTGACGGGGTCTCCTACAATGAGCAGTTCTTC
>TRBJ2-7|TRBV18|-|-
CASSPPGTGPNYEQYF
TGCGCCAGCTCACCACCGGGAACAGGGCCTAACTACGAGCAGTACTTC
>TRBJ2-6|TRBV28|-|TRBD2
CASSPAGVSGANVLTF
TGTGCCAGCAGTCCAGCGGGGGTCTCTGGGGCCAACGTCCTGACTTTC
>TRBJ1-1|TRBV6-4|-|-
CASSQDRNTEAFF
TGTGCCAGCAGTCAGGACAGGAACACTGAAGCTTTCTTT
>TRBJ2-3|TRBV18|-|TRBD2
CASSPRRGGTDTQYF
TGTGCCAGCTCACCAAGGCGGGGGGGCACAGATACGCAGTATTTT
>TRBJ2-1|TRBV7-9|-|TRBD2
CASRPGLGVHEQFF
TGTGCCAGCAGACCAGGACTAGGCGTGCATGAGCAGTTCTTC
>TRBJ2-7|TRBV18|-|TRBD2
CASSRGGRAYEQYF
TGTGCCAGCTCCCGAGGAGGGAGGGCCTACGAGCAGTACTTC
>TRBJ2-5|TRBV5-4|-|TRBD2
CASSLISGGPISQETQYF
TGTGCCAGCAGCTTGATTAGCGGGGGTCCGATATCACAAGAGACCCAGTACTTC
>TRBJ1-1|TRBV28|-|-
CASSQNTEAFF
TGTGCCAGCAGTCAGAACACTGAAGCTTTCTTT
>TRBJ2-7|TRBV28|-|-
CASSSSSWRGGIDYEQYF
TGTGCCAGCAGTTCATCCTCCTGGAGGGGGGGTATAGATTACGAGCAGTACTTC
>TRBJ2-2|TRBV18|-|-
CASSPPAVVGELFF
TGTGCCAGCTCACCACCTGCGGTCGTCGGGGAGCTGTTTTTT
>TRBJ1-1|TRBV25-1|-|TRBD1
CASSETGGWTEAFF
TGTGCCAGCAGTGAAACAGGGGGTTGGACTGAAGCTTTCTTT
>TRBJ2-7|TRBV24-1|-|-
CATSDSTGLSYEQYF
TGTGCCACCAGTGATTCCACAGGGCTCTCCTACGAGCAGTACTTC
>TRBJ2-1|TRBV7-2|-|TRBD1
CASSLDRALTGQFF
TGTGCCAGCAGCCTAGACAGGGCCCTAACGGGGCAGTTCTTC
>TRBJ2-5|TRBV5-1|-|TRBD1
CASSLQGPQETQYF
TGCGCCAGCAGCTTACAGGGGCCTCAAGAGACCCAGTACTTC
>TRBJ2-2|TRBV6-5|once|TRBD2
CASRTSGGAPGELFF
TGTGCCAGCAGAACTAGCGGGGGGGCCCCCGGGGAGCTGTTTTTT
>TRBJ2-7|TRBV4-2|few|TRBD1
CASSRGTGSYEQYF
TGTGCCAGCAGCCGAGGGACAGGGAGCTACGAGCAGTACTTC
>TRBJ2-3|TRBV20-1|-|-
CSASGRSGLSDTQYF
TGCAGTGCCAGTGGCAGGAGCGGGTTATCAGATACGCAGTATTTT
>TRBJ1-4|TRBV27|-|TRBD1
CASSTTGAVRKLFF
TGTGCCAGCAGTACGACAGGGGCGGTGAGAAAACTGTTTTTT
>TRBJ2-3|TRBV24-1|-|-
CATSDPRAANTDTQYF
TGTGCCACCAGTGACCCCAGAGCGGCGAACACAGATACGCAGTATTTT
>TRBJ1-4|TRBV28|-|-
CASSLTGAWEKLFF
TGTGCCAGCAGTTTGACTGGGGCCTGGGAAAAACTGTTTTTT
>TRBJ1-1|TRBV19|-|TRBD1
CASRDSGQGNTEAFF
TGTGCCAGTAGGGATTCGGGACAGGGGAACACTGAAGCTTTCTTT
>TRBJ2-1|TRBV7-2|-|TRBD2
CASSLALSSGGEQFF
TGTGCCAGCAGCTTAGCGCTGAGTAGCGGGGGTGAGCAGTTCTTC
>TRBJ1-1|TRBV7-6|-|TRBD1
CASSIHGTGVTEAFF
TGTGCCAGCTCGATACACGGGACAGGGGTAACTGAAGCTTTCTTT
>TRBJ1-2|TRBV10-3|-|-
CAISEGEYYGYTF
TGTGCCATCAGTGAGGGGGAGTACTATGGCTACACCTTC
>TRBJ1-5|TRBV2|-|-
CASSQSTGRGQPQHF
TGTGCCAGCAGTCAATCCACAGGGCGGGGGCAGCCCCAGCATTTT
>TRBJ2-1|TRBV28|-|TRBD1
CASSSAGTGMHEQFF
TGTGCCAGCAGTTCCGCCGGGACAGGGATGCATGAGCAGTTCTTC
>TRBJ2-3|TRBV12-3/TRBV12-4|-|-
CASTIRGDTQYF
TGTGCCAGCACCATAAGGGGGGATACGCAGTATTTT
>TRBJ2-1|TRBV19|-|-
CASSMPTGEQQFF
TGTGCCAGTAGTATGCCAACGGGGGAGCAGCAGTTCTTC
>TRBJ2-1|TRBV6-5|-|TRBD2
CASSRTSGSYNEQFF
TGTGCCAGCAGTCGCACTAGCGGATCGTACAATGAGCAGTTCTTC
>TRBJ1-2|TRBV29-1|-|TRBD1
CSVYTGGDGYTF
TGCAGCGTTTATACAGGGGGAGATGGCTACACCTTC
>TRBJ2-3|TRBV6-1|-|TRBD2
CASSEALGGGSTDTQYF
TGTGCCAGCAGTGAAGCGCTCGGGGGGGGTTCCACAGATACGCAGTATTTT
>TRBJ2-7|TRBV24-1|-|-
CAPRAHVIYEQYF
TGTGCCCCCCGAGCTCACGTTATCTACGAGCAGTACTTC
>TRBJ2-5|TRBV7-9|-|TRBD2
CASSLGLAGERRETQYF
TGTGCCAGCAGCTTAGGACTAGCGGGGGAACGGAGGGAGACCCAGTACTTC
>TRBJ2-2|TRBV9|-|TRBD1
CASSVAGRDRGELNTGELFF
TGTGCCAGCAGCGTAGCCGGTCGGGACAGGGGCGAATTAAACACCGGGGAGCTGTTTTTT
>TRBJ2-5|TRBV9|-|TRBD2
CASSGRRGLAGGETQYF
TGTGCCAGCAGCGGACGTCGAGGACTAGCGGGAGGAGAGACCCAGTACTTC
>TRBJ2-1|TRBV4-1|-|TRBD2
CASSQVLAGAYNEQFF
TGCGCCAGCAGCCAAGTGCTAGCGGGGGCATACAATGAGCAGTTCTTC
>TRBJ1-1|TRBV5-4|-|-
CASSLSQGETEAFF
TGTGCCAGCAGCTTGAGTCAGGGTGAGACTGAAGCTTTCTTT
>TRBJ2-1|TRBV11-1|-|TRBD2
CASSPRGLDYNEQFF
TGTGCCAGCAGCCCGAGGGGACTAGATTACAATGAGCAGTTCTTC
>TRBJ2-7|TRBV6-2/TRBV6-3|few|-
CASSGTDAYEQYF
TGTGCCAGCAGTGGGACTGACGCCTACGAGCAGTACTTC
>TRBJ2-1|TRBV7-6|-|-
CASSLGAGLSYNEQFF
TGTGCCAGCAGCTTAGGGGCTGGGCTCTCCTACAATGAGCAGTTCTTC
>TRBJ1-5|TRBV6-5|-|-
CASKKAGYNQPQHF
TGTGCCAGCAAAAAGGCAGGCTACAATCAGCCCCAGCATTTT
>TRBJ2-5|TRBV12-3/TRBV12-4|-|-
CASKLSGETQYF
TGTGCCAGCAAGCTTAGCGGAGAGACCCAGTACTTC
>TRBJ1-1|TRBV19|-|-
CASTYAGYNTEAFF
TGTGCCAGTACCTACGCGGGGTATAACACTGAAGCTTTCTTT
>TRBJ2-7|TRBV4-1|few|TRBD2
CASSQEPSGGGSYEQYF
TGCGCCAGCAGCCAAGAGCCTAGCGGGGGGGGCTCCTACGAGCAGTACTTC
>TRBJ2-2|TRBV7-9|-|-
CASSLTGNTGELFF
TGTGCCAGCAGTCTAACAGGGAACACCGGGGAGCTGTTTTTT
>TRBJ2-7|TRBV18|-|TRBD2
CASSSGTSGGNEQYF
TGTGCCAGCTCATCAGGGACTAGCGGGGGGAACGAGCAGTACTTC
>TRBJ2-7|TRBV2|-|-
CASSDSRGREQYF
TGTGCCAGCAGTGATTCTAGGGGCCGGGAGCAGTACTTC
>TRBJ2-5|TRBV7-7|-|TRBD2
CASSLGRGGLGETQYF
TGTGCTAGCAGCTTAGGGCGGGGGGGCCTCGGAGAGACCCAGTACTTC
>TRBJ2-1|TRBV9|once|TRBD1
CASSVTGDQVYEQFF
TGTGCCAGCAGCGTGACAGGGGACCAAGTTTATGAGCAGTTCTTC
>TRBJ2-1|TRBV12-3/TRBV12-4|-|TRBD1
CASSGQGGNEQFF
TGTGCCAGCAGCGGACAGGGGGGCAATGAGCAGTTCTTC
>TRBJ1-5|TRBV6-2/TRBV6-3|-|-
CASSHDRTNQPQHF
TGTGCCAGCAGCCACGACAGGACGAATCAGCCCCAGCATTTT
>TRBJ2-7|TRBV10-1|-|TRBD2
CASSPPRRGGYEQYF
TGCGCCAGCAGCCCCCCTAGACGGGGGGGCTACGAGCAGTACTTC
>TRBJ2-3|TRBV6-6|-|TRBD2
CASSRGGGVVADTQYF
TGTGCCAGCAGTCGCGGCGGGGGGGTGGTGGCAGATACGCAGTATTTT
>TRBJ2-5|TRBV5-1|once|TRBD2
CASSLALTSVGEETQYF
TGCGCCAGCAGCTTGGCCTTAACTAGCGTTGGGGAAGAGACCCAGTACTTC
>TRBJ1-2|TRBV6-5|once|-
CASSYFGRAGYGYTF
TGTGCCAGCAGTTACTTCGGGAGGGCGGGCTATGGCTACACCTTC
>TRBJ2-5|TRBV15|-|-
CATSRDRGETQYF
TGTGCCACCAGCAGAGATCGAGGAGAGACCCAGTACTTC
>TRBJ1-2|TRBV6-6|once|-
CASSYGSGGYTF
TGTGCCAGCAGTTATGGTTCGGGGGGCTACACCTTC
>TRBJ2-5|TRBV5-1|-|TRBD2
CASSLASGEETQYF
TGCGCCAGCAGCTTGGCTAGCGGGGAGGAGACCCAGTACTTC
>TRBJ2-2|TRBV14|-|-
CASSQDLGANTGELFF
TGTGCCAGCAGCCAAGATCTGGGGGCAAACACCGGGGAGCTGTTTTTT